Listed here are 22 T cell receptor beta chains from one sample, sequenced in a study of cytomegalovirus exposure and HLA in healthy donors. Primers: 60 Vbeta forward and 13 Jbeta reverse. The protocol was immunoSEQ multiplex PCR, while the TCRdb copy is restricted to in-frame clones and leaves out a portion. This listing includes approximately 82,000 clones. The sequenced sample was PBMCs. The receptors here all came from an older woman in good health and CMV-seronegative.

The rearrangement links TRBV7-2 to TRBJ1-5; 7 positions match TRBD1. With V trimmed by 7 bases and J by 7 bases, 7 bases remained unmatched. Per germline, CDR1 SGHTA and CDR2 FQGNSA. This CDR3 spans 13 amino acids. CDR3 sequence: CASNPGGGQPQHF. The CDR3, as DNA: TGTGCCAGCAACCCAGGGGGTGGCCAGCCCCAGCATTTT.

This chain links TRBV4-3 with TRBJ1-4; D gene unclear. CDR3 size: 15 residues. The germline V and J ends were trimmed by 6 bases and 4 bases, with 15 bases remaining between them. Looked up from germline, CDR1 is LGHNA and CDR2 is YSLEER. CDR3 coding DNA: TGCGCCAGCAGGACAACGGAACGGAATAATGAAAAACTGTTTTTT. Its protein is CASRTTERNNEKLFF.

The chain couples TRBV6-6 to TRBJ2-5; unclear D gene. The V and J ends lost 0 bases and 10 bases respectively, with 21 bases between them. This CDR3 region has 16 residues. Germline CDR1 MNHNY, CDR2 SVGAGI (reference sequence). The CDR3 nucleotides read TGTGCCAGCAGTTACTCGCTAGACTCTCTCCCTTTGAGCCAGTACTTC. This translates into CASSYSLDSLPLSQYF.

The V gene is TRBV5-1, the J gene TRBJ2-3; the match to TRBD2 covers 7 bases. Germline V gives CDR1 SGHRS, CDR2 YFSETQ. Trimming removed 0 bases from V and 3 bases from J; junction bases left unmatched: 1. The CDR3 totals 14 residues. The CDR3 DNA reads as TGCGCCAGCAGCTTGGCCGGGAGGACAGATACGCAGTATTTT. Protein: CASSLAGRTDTQYF.

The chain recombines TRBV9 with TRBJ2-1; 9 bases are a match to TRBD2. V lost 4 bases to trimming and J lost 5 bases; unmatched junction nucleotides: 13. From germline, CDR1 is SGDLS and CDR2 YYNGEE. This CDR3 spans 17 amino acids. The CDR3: CASSLTFGTSSNNEQFF. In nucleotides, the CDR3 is TGTGCCAGCAGCCTAACCTTCGGGACTAGCAGCAACAATGAGCAGTTCTTC.

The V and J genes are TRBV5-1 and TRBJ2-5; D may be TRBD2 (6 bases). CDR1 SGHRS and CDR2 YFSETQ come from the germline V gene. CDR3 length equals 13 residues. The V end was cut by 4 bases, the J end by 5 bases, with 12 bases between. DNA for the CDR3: TGCGCCAGCAGCACTCACCGGGGGGAGACCCAGTACTTC. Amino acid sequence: CASSTHRGETQYF.

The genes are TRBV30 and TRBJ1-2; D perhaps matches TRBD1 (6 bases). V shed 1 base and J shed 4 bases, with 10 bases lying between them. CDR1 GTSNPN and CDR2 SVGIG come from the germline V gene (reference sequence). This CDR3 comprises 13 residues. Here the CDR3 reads CAWSDRVAYGYTF. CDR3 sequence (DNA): TGTGCCTGGAGTGACAGGGTAGCCTATGGCTACACCTTC.

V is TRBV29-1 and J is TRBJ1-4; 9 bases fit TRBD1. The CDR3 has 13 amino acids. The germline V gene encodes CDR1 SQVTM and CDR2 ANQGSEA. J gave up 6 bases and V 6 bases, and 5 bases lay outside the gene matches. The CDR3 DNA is TGCAGCGTCGTACAGGGGGCAGATGAAAAACTGTTTTTT. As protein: CSVVQGADEKLFF.

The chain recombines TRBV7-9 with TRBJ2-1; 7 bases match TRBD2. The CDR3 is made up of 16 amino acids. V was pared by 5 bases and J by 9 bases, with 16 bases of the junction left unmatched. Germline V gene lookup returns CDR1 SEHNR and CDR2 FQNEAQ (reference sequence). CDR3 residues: CASSPPRGRAYGEQFF. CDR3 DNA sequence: TGTGCCAGCAGCCCCCCGCGGGGGAGGGCCTATGGTGAGCAGTTCTTC. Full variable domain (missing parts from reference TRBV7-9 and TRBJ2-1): DTGVSQNPRHKITKRGQNVTFRCDPISEHNRLYWYRQTLGQGPEFLTYFQNEAQLEKSRLLSDRFSAERPKGSFSTLEIQRTEQGDSAMYLCASSPPRGRAYGEQFFGPGTRLTVL.

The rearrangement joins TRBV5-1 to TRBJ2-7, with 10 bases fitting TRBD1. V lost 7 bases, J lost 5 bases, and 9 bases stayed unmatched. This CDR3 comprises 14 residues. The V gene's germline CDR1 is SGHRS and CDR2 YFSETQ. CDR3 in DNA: TGCGCCAGCGGCACGGGACAGGGGCACAACGAGCAGTACTTC. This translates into CASGTGQGHNEQYF.

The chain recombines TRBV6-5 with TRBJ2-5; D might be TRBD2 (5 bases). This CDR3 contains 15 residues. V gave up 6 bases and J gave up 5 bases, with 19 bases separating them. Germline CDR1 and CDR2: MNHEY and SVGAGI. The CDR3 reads CASSPPGDLDETQYF. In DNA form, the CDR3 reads TGTGCCAGCAGCCCCCCCGGGGATCTAGACGAGACCCAGTACTTC.

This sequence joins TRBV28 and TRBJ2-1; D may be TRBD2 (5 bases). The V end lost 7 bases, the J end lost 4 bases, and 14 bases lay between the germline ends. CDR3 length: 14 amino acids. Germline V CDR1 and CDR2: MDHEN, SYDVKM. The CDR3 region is CASKEALLYNEQFF. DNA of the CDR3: TGTGCCAGCAAGGAGGCGCTCTTATACAATGAGCAGTTCTTC.

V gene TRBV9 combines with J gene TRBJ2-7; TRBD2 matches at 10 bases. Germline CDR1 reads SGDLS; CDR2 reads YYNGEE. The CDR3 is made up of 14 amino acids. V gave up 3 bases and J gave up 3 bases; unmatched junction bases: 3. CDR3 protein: CASSGSGRNYEQYF. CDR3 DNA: TGTGCCAGCAGCGGTAGCGGGAGGAACTACGAGCAGTACTTC.

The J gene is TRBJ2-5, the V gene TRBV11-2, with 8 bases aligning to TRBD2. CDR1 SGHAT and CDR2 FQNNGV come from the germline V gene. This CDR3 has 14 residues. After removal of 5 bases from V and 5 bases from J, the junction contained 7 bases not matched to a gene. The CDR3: CASSRAGDGETQYF. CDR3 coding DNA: TGTGCCAGCAGCCGAGCGGGAGACGGGGAGACCCAGTACTTC. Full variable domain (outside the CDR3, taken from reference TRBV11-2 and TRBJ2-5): EAGVAQSPRYKIIEKRQSVAFWCNPISGHATLYWYQQILGQGPKLLIQFQNNGVVDDSQLPKDRFSAERLKGVDSTLKIQPAKLEDSAVYLCASSRAGDGETQYFGPGTRLLVL.

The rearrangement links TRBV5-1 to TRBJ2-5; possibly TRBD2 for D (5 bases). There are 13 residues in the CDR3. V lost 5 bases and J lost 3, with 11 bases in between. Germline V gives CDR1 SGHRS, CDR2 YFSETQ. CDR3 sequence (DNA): TGCGCCAGCAGGGAGGTTTTCAAAGAGACCCAGTACTTC. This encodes CASREVFKETQYF. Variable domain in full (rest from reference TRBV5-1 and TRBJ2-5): KAGVTQTPRYLIKTRGQQVTLSCSPISGHRSVSWYQQTPGQGLQFLFEYFSETQRNKGNFPGRFSGRQFSNSRSEMNVSTLELGDSALYLCASREVFKETQYFGPGTRLLVL.

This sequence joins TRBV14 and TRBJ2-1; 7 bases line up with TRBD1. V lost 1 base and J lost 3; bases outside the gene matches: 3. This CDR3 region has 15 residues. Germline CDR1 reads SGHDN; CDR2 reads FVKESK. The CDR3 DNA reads TGTGCCAGCAGCCAAGGGCCAGGGGGCTACAATGAGCAGTTCTTC. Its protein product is CASSQGPGGYNEQFF. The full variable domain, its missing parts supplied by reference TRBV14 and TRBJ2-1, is EAGVTQFPSHSVIEKGQTVTLRCDPISGHDNLYWYRRVMGKEIKFLLHFVKESKQDESGMPNNRFLAERTGGTYSTLKVQPAELEDSGVYFCASSQGPGGYNEQFFGPGTRLTVL.

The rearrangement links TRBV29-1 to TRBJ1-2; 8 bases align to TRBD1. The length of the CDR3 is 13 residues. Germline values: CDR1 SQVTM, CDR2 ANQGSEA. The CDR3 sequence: CGSLGTGLYGYTF. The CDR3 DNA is TGCGGCTCCCTCGGGACAGGTCTCTATGGCTACACCTTC.

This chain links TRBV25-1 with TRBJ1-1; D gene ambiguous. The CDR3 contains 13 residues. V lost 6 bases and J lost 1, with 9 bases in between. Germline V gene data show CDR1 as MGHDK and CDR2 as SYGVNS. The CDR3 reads CASRYTGNTEAFF. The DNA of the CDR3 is TGTGCCAGCAGGTACACGGGGAACACTGAAGCTTTCTTT.

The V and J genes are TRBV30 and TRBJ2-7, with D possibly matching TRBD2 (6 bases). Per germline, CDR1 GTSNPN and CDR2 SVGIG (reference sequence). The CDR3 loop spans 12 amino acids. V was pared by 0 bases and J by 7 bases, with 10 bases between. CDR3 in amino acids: CAWSVPGREQYF. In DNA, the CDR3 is TGTGCCTGGAGTGTACCAGGGAGGGAGCAGTACTTC.

DNA of the CDR3: TGTGCCAGCAGCGGGCACGACCGAACGATAAATGAAAAACTGTTTTTT. Translation: CASSGHDRTINEKLFF. V gene TRBV5-5 combines with J gene TRBJ1-4, with unresolved D. CDR3 length: 16 amino acids. Germline V CDR1 and CDR2: SGHKS, YYEKEE (reference sequence). V lost 4 bases to trimming and J lost 5 bases, with 18 bases between them.

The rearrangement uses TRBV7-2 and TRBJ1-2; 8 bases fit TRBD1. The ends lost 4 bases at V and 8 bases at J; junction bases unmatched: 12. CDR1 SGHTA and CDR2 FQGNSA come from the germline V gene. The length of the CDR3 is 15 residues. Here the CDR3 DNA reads TGTGCCAGCAGCTCGAGACAGGGGCCCCAGAGCGGCTACACCTTC. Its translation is CASSSRQGPQSGYTF.

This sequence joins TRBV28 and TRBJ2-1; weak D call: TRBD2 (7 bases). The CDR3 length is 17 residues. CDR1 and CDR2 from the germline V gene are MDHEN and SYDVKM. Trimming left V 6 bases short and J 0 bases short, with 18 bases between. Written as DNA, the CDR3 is TGTGCCAGCAGGGGGGGGGCCGGTCTTAGCTCCTACAATGAGCAGTTCTTC. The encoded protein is CASRGGAGLSSYNEQFF.